The 8 T cell receptor beta chains in this list originate from one sample, sequenced in a study of shared clonotypes between healthy human individuals (dated by TCRdb to 2018 to 2021). Receptor libraries were prepared by the immunoSEQ multiplex PCR assay. TCRdb obtained this table from immuneACCESS and retained in-frame rearrangements with V and J assigned. These tables miss some clones; where compared with another copy, unresolved V genes account for less than half of the shortfall, and the remainder is unexplained. Recorded for this sample are about half a million clones; 70% to 80% of them occurred a single time. The ten largest clones take up about an eighth of the sample. Specimen: PBMCs. Receptor source: a woman in her forties in good health. Some clones in this sample may be carry-over from other donors' samples.

The rearrangement uses TRBV9 and TRBJ1-5, with D possibly being TRBD1 (5 bases). Germline V gene data show CDR1 as SGDLS and CDR2 as YYNGEE. This CDR3 has 15 amino acids. The V end lost 2 bases, the J end lost 7 bases, and 16 bases lay between the germline ends. This CDR3 is CASSVGGDAGQPQHF. In nucleotides, the CDR3 is TGTGCCAGCAGCGTGGGGGGGGACGCCGGACAGCCCCAGCATTTT.

The rearrangement links TRBV28 to TRBJ2-2, with D perhaps assigned TRBD1 or TRBD2 (5 bases each). Deletions cut 2 bases from V and 4 bases from J, with 11 bases between. The CDR3 runs to 15 residues. From germline, CDR1 is MDHEN and CDR2 SYDVKM. CDR3 nucleotides: TGTGCCAGCAGTTTAGGGGCAGGAGGCACCGGGGAGCTGTTTTTT. It specifies CASSLGAGGTGELFF.

CDR3 in DNA: TGTGCCAGCAGCTTGGCGTGGCGGGAGGGCAGCGAGCAGTACTTC. This encodes CASSLAWREGSEQYF. J is TRBJ2-7 and V is TRBV5-6; 9 bases map to TRBD2. Germline V lookup: CDR1 SGHDT, CDR2 YYEEEE. The trim removed 0 bases at V and 6 bases at J, leaving 7 bases unmatched. The CDR3 has 15 residues.

This clone was counted a few times. In the same sample, other DNA sequences code for this CDR3. The J gene is TRBJ1-1, the V gene TRBV30, with 8 bases matching TRBD1. Germline CDR1 GTSNPN, CDR2 SVGIG (reference sequence). The J segment lost 0 bases and the V segment lost 5 bases, leaving 2 bases of the junction unmatched. The CDR3 covers 13 residues. CDR3 coding DNA: TGTGCCTGGGACAGGGGATTGAACACTGAAGCTTTCTTT. Its translation: CAWDRGLNTEAFF.

The V and J genes are TRBV6-6 and TRBJ2-1; 10 bases agree with TRBD2. The CDR3 has 16 amino acids. Germline CDR1 MNHNY, CDR2 SVGAGI (reference sequence). The trim removed 4 bases at V and 1 base at J, leaving 4 bases unmatched. The DNA for the CDR3 is TGTGCCAGCAGTTTGGGACTAGCGCTATCCTACAATGAGCAGTTCTTC. Its translation is CASSLGLALSYNEQFF.

This chain uses TRBV5-6 with TRBJ1-5; D unresolved. CDR3 length: 17 amino acids. Germline assignment: CDR1 SGHDT and CDR2 YYEEEE. V was cut by 4 bases and J by 0 bases, with 17 bases left in between. The CDR3 protein is CASSPWVGSYSNQPQHF. The CDR3 region has the DNA TGTGCCAGCAGCCCATGGGTCGGCAGCTATAGCAATCAGCCCCAGCATTTT.

The rearrangement joins TRBV29-1 to TRBJ2-5; a weak D match, TRBD2 (6 bases). The J call may be mistaken, given a closer DNA end match to TRBJ2-7. The CDR3 totals 18 residues. Germline CDR1 and CDR2: SQVTM and ANQGSEA. The CDR3 DNA reads TGCAGCGTTAAAGGATGGGTGGGAGCCGGGACTTCCAGCTACGAGCAGTACTTC. Protein: CSVKGWVGAGTSSYEQYF.

The V call is TRBV10-1, the J call TRBJ2-1; TRBD1 or TRBD2 may be the D gene (5 bases each). V dropped 11 bases and J dropped 12 bases, with 26 bases sitting between them. The CDR3 contains 14 residues. In germline, CDR1 is WNHNN, CDR2 SYGVQD (reference sequence). The CDR3, as DNA: TGCGCCGCCCGATCGGTGAAGAGGGGCGACGGGCAGTTCTTC. It is translated as CAARSVKRGDGQFF.